This entry is about one T cell receptor beta chain. This record comes from a study of shared clonotypes between healthy human individuals. Study-wide background: Sampling drew on donors who were two women and three men aged 18 to 49.

From germline, CDR1 is MNHEY and CDR2 SVGAGI. V lost 2 bases to trimming and J lost 8 bases, with 18 bases between them. This CDR3 region has 15 residues. Profiling relied on immunoSEQ multiplex PCR, and the TCRdb table lists in-frame clones only, not all of them. The sample yields around 2.3 million clones, approximately 95% seen once. This clonotype originated in a man aged 18 to 30 in good health. Sample: naive CD4+ T cells sorted from blood. The sample's subset: CD45RA+ positively selected. The V and J genes are TRBV6-5 and TRBJ1-2, with D hard to call. The chain's CDR3 is CASSYEAGWSYGYTF. The CDR3 DNA reads as TGTGCCAGCAGTTACGAGGCAGGTTGGAGTTACGGCTACACCTTC.